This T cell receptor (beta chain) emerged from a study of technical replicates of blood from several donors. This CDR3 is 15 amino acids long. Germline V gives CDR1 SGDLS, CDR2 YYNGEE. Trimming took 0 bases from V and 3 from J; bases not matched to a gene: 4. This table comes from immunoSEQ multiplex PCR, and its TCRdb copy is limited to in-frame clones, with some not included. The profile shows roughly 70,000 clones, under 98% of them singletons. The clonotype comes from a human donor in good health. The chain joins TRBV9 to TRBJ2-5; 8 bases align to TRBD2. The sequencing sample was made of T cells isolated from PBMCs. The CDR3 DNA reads TGTGCCAGCAGCGTAGTTGCCGGGAGGGAAGAGACCCAGTACTTC. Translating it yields CASSVVAGREETQYF.